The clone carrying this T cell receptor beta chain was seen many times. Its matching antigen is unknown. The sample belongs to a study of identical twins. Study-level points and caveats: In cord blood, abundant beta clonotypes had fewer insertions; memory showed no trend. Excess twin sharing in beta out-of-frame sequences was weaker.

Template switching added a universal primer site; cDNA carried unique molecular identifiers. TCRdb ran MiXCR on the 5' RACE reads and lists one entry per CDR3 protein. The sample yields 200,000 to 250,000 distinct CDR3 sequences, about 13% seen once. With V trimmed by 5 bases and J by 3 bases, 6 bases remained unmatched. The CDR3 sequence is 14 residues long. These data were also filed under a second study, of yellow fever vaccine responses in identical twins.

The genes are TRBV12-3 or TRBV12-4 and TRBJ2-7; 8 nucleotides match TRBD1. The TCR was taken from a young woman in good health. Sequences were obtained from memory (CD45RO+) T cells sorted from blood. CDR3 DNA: TGTGCCAGCAGTAAAGGACAGGGAATCTACGAGCAGTACTTC. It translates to CASSKGQGIYEQYF.